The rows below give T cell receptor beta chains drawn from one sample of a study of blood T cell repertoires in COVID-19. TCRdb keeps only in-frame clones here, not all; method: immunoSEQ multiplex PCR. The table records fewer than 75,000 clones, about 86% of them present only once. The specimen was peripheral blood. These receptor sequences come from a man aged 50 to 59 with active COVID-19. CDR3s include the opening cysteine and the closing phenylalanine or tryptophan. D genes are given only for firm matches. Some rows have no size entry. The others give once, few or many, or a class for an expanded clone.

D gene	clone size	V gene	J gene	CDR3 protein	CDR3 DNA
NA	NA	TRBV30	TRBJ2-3	CAWSGTSTDTQYF	TGTGCCTGGAGCGGGACTAGCACAGATACGCAGTATTTT
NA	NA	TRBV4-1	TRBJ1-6	CASSQEAGLVFNSPLHF	TGCGCCAGCAGCCAAGAGGCAGGTCTTGTTTTTAATTCACCCCTCCACTTT
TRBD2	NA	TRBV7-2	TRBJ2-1	CASSSFSGSSYNEQFF	TGTGCCAGCAGCTCCTTTAGCGGGAGCTCCTACAATGAGCAGTTCTTC
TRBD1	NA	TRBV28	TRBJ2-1	CASSTFGTGAGNEQFF	TGTGCCAGCAGTACATTCGGGACAGGGGCCGGGAATGAGCAGTTCTTC
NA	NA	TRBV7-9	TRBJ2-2	CASSWTISTGELFF	TGTGCCAGCTCCTGGACTATTAGCACCGGGGAGCTGTTTTTT
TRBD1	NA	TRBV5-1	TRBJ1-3	CASRQNPQGARGNTIYF	TGCGCCAGCAGACAGAATCCTCAGGGGGCGCGAGGAAACACCATATATTTT
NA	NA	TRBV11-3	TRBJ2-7	CASSLDRYEQYF	TGTGCCAGCAGCTTAGACAGGTACGAGCAGTACTTC
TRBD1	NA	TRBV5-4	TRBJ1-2	CASSSGAGGEVYGYTF	TGTGCCAGCAGCTCCGGCGCAGGGGGCGAGGTCTATGGCTACACCTTC
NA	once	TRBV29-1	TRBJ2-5	CSVVGGTTGDGVQYF	TGCAGCGTTGTAGGGGGGACCACAGGGGACGGGGTCCAGTACTTC
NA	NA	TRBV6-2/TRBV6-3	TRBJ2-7	CASSYSSTPGSYEQYF	TGTGCCAGCAGTTACTCGAGTACACCGGGTTCCTACGAGCAGTACTTC
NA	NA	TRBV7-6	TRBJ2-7	CASSLIPGENYEQYF	TGTGCCAGCAGCTTAATCCCCGGAGAGAATTACGAGCAGTACTTC
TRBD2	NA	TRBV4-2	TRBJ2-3	CASSPNTGGEGGTDTQYF	TGTGCCAGCAGTCCCAACACCGGCGGGGAGGGTGGCACAGATACGCAGTATTTT
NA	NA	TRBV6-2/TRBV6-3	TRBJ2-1	CASSYDRLGYVDEQFF	TGTGCCAGCAGTTACGACCGACTAGGGTATGTTGATGAGCAGTTCTTC
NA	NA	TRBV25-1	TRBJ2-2	CASTPQTGELFF	TGTGCCAGCACCCCCCAGACCGGGGAGCTGTTTTTT
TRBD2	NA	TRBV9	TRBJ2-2	CASSPRGAGGYTGELFF	TGTGCCAGCAGCCCACGCGGGGCGGGGGGGTACACCGGGGAGCTGTTTTTT
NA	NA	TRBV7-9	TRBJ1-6	CASSPSGRQASPLHF	TGTGCCAGCAGCCCAAGTGGGCGACAGGCTTCACCCCTCCACTTT
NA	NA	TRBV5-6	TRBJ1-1	CASSLALLGRAFF	TGTGCCAGCAGCTTGGCTCTCCTGGGGCGAGCTTTCTTT
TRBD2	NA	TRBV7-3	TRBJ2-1	CASSLRRTSGYNEQFF	TGTGCCAGCAGCCTCAGAAGGACTAGCGGTTACAATGAGCAGTTCTTC
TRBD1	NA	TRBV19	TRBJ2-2	CASSFGTGNTGELFF	TGTGCCAGTAGTTTTGGGACAGGGAATACCGGGGAGCTGTTTTTT
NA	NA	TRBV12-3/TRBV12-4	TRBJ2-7	CASSLREWQYF	TGTGCCAGCAGTCTGAGGGAGTGGCAGTACTTC
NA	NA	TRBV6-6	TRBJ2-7	CASKLNSYEQYF	TGTGCCAGCAAGCTCAACTCCTACGAGCAGTACTTC
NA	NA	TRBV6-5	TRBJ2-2	CASRRTGSTGELFF	TGTGCCAGCAGGCGAACAGGGTCGACCGGGGAGCTGTTTTTT
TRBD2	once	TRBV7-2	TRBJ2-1	CASRLAGVGEQFF	TGTGCCAGCAGACTAGCGGGAGTTGGTGAGCAGTTCTTC
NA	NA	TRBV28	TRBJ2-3	CASSLSPDREAQYF	TGTGCCAGCAGTTTAAGCCCCGACAGGGAGGCGCAGTATTTT
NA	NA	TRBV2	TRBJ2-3	CASSTGGVKTDTQYF	TGTGCCAGCAGTACAGGGGGGGTTAAAACAGATACGCAGTATTTT
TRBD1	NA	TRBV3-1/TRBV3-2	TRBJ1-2	CASSLRRGPQRDYGYTF	TGTGCCAGCAGCCTCCGCAGGGGGCCCCAACGGGACTATGGCTACACCTTC
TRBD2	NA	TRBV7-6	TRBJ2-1	CASSQGGLASYNEQFF	TGTGCCAGCAGCCAGGGGGGACTAGCCTCCTACAATGAGCAGTTCTTC
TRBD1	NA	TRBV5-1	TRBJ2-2	CASSLVTGSGELFF	TGCGCCAGCAGCTTGGTGACAGGGTCAGGGGAGCTGTTTTTT
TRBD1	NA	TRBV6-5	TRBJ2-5	CASTSGRGHETQYF	TGTGCCAGCACCTCGGGCAGGGGGCACGAGACCCAGTACTTC
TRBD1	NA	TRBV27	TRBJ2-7	CASSLFGDRVHEQYF	TGTGCCAGCAGTTTATTTGGGGACAGGGTACACGAGCAGTACTTC
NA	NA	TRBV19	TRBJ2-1	CASSNRGQLYNEQFF	TGTGCCAGTAGTAATCGAGGACAGCTCTACAATGAGCAGTTCTTC
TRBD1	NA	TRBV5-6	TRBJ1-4	CASSLGESGQKLFF	TGTGCCAGCAGCTTGGGGGAATCGGGACAGAAACTGTTTTTT
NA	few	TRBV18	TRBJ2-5	CASSSQAGQQETQYF	TGTGCCAGCTCAAGTCAAGCGGGCCAACAAGAGACCCAGTACTTC
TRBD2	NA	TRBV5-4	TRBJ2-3	CASTDATSGSDTQYF	TGTGCCAGCACCGACGCGACTAGCGGGAGTGATACGCAGTATTTT
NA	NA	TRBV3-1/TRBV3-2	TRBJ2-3	CASSQDHANTQYF	TGTGCCAGCAGCCAAGATCACGCGAATACGCAGTATTTT
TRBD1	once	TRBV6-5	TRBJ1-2	CASSYPTDRGRGYTF	TGTGCCAGCAGTTACCCGACGGACAGGGGTCGCGGCTACACCTTC
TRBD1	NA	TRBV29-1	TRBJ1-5	CSVAGQNSNQPQHF	TGCAGCGTCGCGGGACAGAATAGCAATCAGCCCCAGCATTTT
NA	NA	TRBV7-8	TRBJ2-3	CASSPTDSDTQYF	TGTGCCAGCAGCCCCACGGACTCAGATACGCAGTATTTT
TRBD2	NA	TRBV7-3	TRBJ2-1	CASSKVGTRDLNEQFF	TGTGCCAGCAGCAAAGTCGGGACTAGAGACCTCAATGAGCAGTTCTTC
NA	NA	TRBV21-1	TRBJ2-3	CASSKRGPGDTQYF	TGTGCCAGCAGTAAGCGGGGGCCGGGGGATACGCAGTATTTT
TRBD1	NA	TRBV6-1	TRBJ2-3	CASSEGTGADTQYF	TGTGCCAGCAGTGAAGGGACAGGGGCAGATACGCAGTATTTT
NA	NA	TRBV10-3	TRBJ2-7	CAIRTGTPSYEQYF	TGTGCCATCAGAACCGGGACACCCTCCTACGAGCAGTACTTC
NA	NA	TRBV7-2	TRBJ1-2	CASSSRGLNYGYTF	TGTGCCAGCAGCTCCAGAGGTCTAAACTATGGCTACACCTTC
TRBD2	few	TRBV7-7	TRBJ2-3	CASSAVGGGTDTQYF	TGTGCTAGCAGCGCAGTGGGGGGGGGCACAGATACGCAGTATTTT
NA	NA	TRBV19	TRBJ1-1	CASRDWQNMNTEAFF	TGTGCCAGTAGAGACTGGCAGAACATGAACACTGAAGCTTTCTTT
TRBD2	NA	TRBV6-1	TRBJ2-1	CASSEGLAGRNEQFF	TGTGCCAGCAGTGAGGGACTAGCGGGGCGGAATGAGCAGTTCTTC
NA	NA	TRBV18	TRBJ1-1	CASSLQYTEAFF	TGTGCCAGCTCACTTCAGTACACTGAAGCTTTCTTT
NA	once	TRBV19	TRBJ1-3	CASTPGDSGNTIYF	TGTGCCAGTACGCCCGGGGACTCTGGAAACACCATATATTTT
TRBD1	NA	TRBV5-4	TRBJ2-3	CASSLGGQGGDTQYF	TGTGCCAGCAGCTTGGGGGGACAGGGTGGAGATACGCAGTATTTT
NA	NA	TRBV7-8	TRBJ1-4	CASSLRVETNEKLFF	TGTGCCAGCAGCTTACGGGTAGAAACTAATGAAAAACTGTTTTTT
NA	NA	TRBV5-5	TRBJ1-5	CASSRTQGQPQHF	TGTGCCAGCAGCCGAACACAGGGCCAGCCCCAGCATTTT
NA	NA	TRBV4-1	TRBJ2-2	CASSQEGETNTGELFF	TGCGCCAGCAGCCAAGAGGGCGAAACTAACACCGGGGAGCTGTTTTTT
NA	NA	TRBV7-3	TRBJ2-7	CASSPPGSGHTYEQYF	TGTGCCAGCAGCCCTCCGGGGAGCGGGCATACCTACGAGCAGTACTTC
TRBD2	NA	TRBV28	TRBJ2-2	CASSSIPILSGREDTGELFF	TGTGCCAGCAGTTCCATCCCTATCTTAAGCGGGAGGGAGGACACCGGGGAGCTGTTTTTT
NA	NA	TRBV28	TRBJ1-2	CATGQNYGYTF	TGTGCCACCGGACAGAACTATGGCTACACCTTC
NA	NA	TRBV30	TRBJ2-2	CAWIFGQNTGELFF	TGTGCCTGGATATTCGGACAAAACACCGGGGAGCTGTTTTTT
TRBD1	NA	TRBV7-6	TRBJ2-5	CASSSDRGVHETQYF	TGTGCCAGCAGCTCTGACAGGGGGGTCCACGAGACCCAGTACTTC
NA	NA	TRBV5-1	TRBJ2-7	CASSLTGEVGNEQYF	TGCGCCAGCAGCTTAACAGGGGAGGTGGGTAACGAGCAGTACTTC
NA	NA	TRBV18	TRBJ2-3	CASSGRDPSMAQYF	TGTGCCAGCTCAGGGCGGGACCCCAGCATGGCGCAGTATTTT